This T cell receptor beta chain was sequenced for a study of T cell responses to AZD1222 COVID-19 vaccine. Study results and limitations: At 160-218 and 743-854, vaccine-associated CD4 TCRs were dominant, and they spanned spike. The reported proportion of spike-specific TCRs targeting unmutated variant regions was nearly half. Only a handful of AZD1222 recipients, several in all, had baseline seropositivity.

This clone has more than one count but fewer than ten. What it recognizes is unknown. Researchers grouped second doses given at about 4 or about 12 weeks into one pool. Some clones are missing from TCRdb's copy, which holds only in-frame ones; the method was immunoSEQ multiplex PCR. The sample has tens of thousands of clones; more than 85% are singletons. This CDR3 has 12 residues. Trimming took 6 bases from V and 3 from J, leaving 8 bases between them. CDR1 LNHDA and CDR2 SQIVND come from the germline V gene (reference sequence). V is TRBV19 and J is TRBJ1-2; the D is unclear. This clonotype was obtained from an adult who received the AZD1222 COVID-19 vaccine. The sequences come from peripheral blood, collected 28 days after the second AZD1222 dose. CDR3 DNA: TGTGCCAGTAGAAAGGCGGACTATGGCTACACCTTC. This translates into CASRKADYGYTF.